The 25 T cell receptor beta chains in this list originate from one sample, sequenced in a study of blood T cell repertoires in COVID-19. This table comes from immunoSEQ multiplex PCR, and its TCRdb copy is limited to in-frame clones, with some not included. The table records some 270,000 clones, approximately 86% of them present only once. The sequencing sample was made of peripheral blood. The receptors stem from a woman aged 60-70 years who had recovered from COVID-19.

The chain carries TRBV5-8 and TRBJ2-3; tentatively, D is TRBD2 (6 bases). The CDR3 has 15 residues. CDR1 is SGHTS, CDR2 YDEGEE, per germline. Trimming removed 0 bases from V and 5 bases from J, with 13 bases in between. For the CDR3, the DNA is TGTGCCAGCAGCTTGGGGGGGGTGTTTGGAGATACGCAGTATTTT. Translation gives CASSLGGVFGDTQYF.

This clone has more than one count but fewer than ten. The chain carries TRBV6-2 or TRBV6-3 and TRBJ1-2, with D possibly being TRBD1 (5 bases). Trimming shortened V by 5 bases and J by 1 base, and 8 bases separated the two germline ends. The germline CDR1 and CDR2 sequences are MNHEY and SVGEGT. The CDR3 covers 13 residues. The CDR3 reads CASSLTVNYGYTF. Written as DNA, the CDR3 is TGTGCCAGCAGTCTGACAGTTAACTATGGCTACACCTTC.

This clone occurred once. CDR3 sequence (DNA): TGTGCCAGCTCGAGGCAGGGGGGTAGGAAGAACACTGAAGCTTTCTTT. It is translated as CASSRQGGRKNTEAFF. V gene TRBV13 combines with J gene TRBJ1-1, with 7 bases matching TRBD1. CDR1 PRHDT and CDR2 FYEKMQ come from the germline V gene (reference sequence). The CDR3 is 16 amino acids. J lost 1 base, V lost 8 bases, and 13 bases had no gene match.

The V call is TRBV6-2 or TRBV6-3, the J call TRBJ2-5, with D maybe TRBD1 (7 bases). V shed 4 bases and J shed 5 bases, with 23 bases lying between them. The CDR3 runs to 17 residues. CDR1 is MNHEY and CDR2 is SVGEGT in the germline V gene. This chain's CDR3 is CASSLPRGRGDGETQYF. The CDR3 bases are TGTGCCAGCAGTTTGCCTCGGGGCAGGGGGGATGGCGAGACCCAGTACTTC.

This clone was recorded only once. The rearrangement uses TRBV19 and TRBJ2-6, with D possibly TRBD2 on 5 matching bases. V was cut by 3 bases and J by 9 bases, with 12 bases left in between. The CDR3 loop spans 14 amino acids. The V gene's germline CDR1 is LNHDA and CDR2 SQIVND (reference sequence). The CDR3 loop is CASSMAVEGNVLTF. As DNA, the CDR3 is TGTGCCAGTAGTATGGCGGTCGAGGGCAACGTCCTGACTTTC.

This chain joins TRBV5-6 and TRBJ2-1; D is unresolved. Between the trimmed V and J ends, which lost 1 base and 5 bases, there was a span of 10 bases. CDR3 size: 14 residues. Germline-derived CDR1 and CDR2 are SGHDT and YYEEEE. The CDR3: CASSLSYGDNEQFF. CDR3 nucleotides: TGTGCCAGCAGCTTGTCGTACGGTGACAATGAGCAGTTCTTC.

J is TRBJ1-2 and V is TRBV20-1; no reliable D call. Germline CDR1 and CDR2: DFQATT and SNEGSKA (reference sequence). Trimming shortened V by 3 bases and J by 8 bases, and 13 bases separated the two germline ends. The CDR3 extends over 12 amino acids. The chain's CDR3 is CSASGESRGYTF. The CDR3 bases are TGCAGTGCTAGTGGGGAGTCGCGGGGCTACACCTTC.

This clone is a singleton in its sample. The CDR3 DNA reads TGTGCCAGCAGCTTGGAAAGGGGTATCGAGCAGTACTTC. Translating gives CASSLERGIEQYF. The V call is TRBV5-4, the J call TRBJ2-7; TRBD1 might be the D (5 bases). The germline gives CDR1 SGHNT, CDR2 YYREEE (reference sequence). The germline V and J ends were trimmed by 0 bases and 6 bases, with 10 bases remaining between them. The CDR3 has 13 amino acids.

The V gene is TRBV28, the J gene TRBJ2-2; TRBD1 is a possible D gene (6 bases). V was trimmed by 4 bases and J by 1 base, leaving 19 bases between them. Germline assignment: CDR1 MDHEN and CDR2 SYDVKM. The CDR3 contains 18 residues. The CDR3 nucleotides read TGTGCCAGCAGTTCGACCACACCCGGGACATTGAACACCGGGGAGCTGTTTTTT. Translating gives CASSSTTPGTLNTGELFF.

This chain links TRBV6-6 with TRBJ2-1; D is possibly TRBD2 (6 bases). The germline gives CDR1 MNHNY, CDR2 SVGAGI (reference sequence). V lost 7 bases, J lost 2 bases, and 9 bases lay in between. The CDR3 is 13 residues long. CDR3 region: CASMGGPYNEQFF. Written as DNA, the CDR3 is TGTGCCAGCATGGGGGGTCCCTACAATGAGCAGTTCTTC.

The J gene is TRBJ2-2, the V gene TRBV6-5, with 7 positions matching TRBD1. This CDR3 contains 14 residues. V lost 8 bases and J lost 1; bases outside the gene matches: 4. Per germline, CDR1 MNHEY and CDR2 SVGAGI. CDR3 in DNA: TGTGCCAGCTATTGGACAGGGAACACCGGGGAGCTGTTTTTT. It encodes CASYWTGNTGELFF.

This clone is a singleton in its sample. The CDR3 sequence: CASSLGPSDNEQFF. CDR3 DNA sequence: TGCGCCAGCAGCTTGGGTCCTAGCGACAATGAGCAGTTCTTC. The chain has TRBV5-1 and TRBJ2-1, with D maybe TRBD2 (6 bases). The germline V and J ends were trimmed by 0 bases and 5 bases, with 9 bases remaining between them. Per the germline V gene, CDR1 is SGHRS and CDR2 is YFSETQ. The CDR3 length is 14 residues.

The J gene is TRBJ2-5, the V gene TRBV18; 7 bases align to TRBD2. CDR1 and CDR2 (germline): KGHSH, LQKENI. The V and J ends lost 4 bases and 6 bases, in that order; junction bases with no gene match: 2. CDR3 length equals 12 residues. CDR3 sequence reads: CASSLAGQTQYF. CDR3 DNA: TGTGCCAGCTCACTAGCGGGCCAGACCCAGTACTTC.

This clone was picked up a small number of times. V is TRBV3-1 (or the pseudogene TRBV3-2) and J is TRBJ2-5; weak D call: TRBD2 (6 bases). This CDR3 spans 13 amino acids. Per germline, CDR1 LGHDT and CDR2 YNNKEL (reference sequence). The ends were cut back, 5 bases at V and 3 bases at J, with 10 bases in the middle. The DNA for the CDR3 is TGTGCCAGCAGCATTTGGGGGGAAGAGACCCAGTACTTC. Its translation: CASSIWGEETQYF.

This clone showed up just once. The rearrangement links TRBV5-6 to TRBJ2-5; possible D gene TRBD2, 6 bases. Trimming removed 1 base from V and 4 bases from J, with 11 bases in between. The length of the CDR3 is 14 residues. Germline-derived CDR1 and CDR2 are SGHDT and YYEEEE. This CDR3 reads CASSLLVGGETQYF. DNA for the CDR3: TGTGCCAGCAGCTTGTTGGTGGGGGGAGAGACCCAGTACTTC.

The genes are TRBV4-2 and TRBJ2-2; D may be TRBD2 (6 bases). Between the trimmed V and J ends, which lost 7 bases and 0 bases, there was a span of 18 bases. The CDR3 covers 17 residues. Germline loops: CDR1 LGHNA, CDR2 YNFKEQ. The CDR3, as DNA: TGTGCCAGCAAACTACTCGGGGGAGAGGCGAACACCGGGGAGCTGTTTTTT. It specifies CASKLLGGEANTGELFF.

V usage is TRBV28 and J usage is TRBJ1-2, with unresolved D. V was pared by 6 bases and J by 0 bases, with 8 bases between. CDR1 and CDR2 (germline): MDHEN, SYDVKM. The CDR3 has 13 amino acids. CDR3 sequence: CASRESANYGYTF. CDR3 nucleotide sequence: TGTGCCAGCAGAGAATCAGCTAACTATGGCTACACCTTC.

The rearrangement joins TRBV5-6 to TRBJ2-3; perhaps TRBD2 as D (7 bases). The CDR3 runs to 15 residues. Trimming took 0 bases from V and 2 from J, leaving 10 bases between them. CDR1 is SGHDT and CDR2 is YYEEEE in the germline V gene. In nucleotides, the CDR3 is TGTGCCAGCAGCTTGGAGGGGGGGCCCACAGATACGCAGTATTTT. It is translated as CASSLEGGPTDTQYF.

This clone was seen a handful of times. The CDR3 DNA follows: TGTGCCATCAGTGAGTCGGGCGGGAGGGGGCTTGGCGTTAGCACTGAAGCTTTCTTT. Residues: CAISESGGRGLGVSTEAFF. The V call is TRBV10-3, the J call TRBJ1-1; 7 nucleotides match TRBD1. The CDR3 sequence is 19 residues long. CDR1 and CDR2 (germline): ENHRY, SYGVKD. V lost 0 bases and J lost 4; bases outside the gene matches: 17.

CDR3 protein: CASSQGQIGNTIYF. The CDR3 coding sequence is TGTGCCAGCAGCCAAGGACAGATTGGAAACACCATATATTTT. The chain combines TRBV4-2 with TRBJ1-3; a weak D match, TRBD1 (5 bases). This CDR3 has 14 amino acids. Trimming pared 1 base from V and 3 bases from J, leaving 7 bases between. Germline values: CDR1 LGHNA, CDR2 YNFKEQ.

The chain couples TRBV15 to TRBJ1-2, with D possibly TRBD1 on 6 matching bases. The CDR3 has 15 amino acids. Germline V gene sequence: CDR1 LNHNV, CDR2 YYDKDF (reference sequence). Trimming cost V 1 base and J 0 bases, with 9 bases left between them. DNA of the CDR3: TGTGCCACCAGCAGAGCCCCAGGGGCTAACTATGGCTACACCTTC. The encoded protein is CATSRAPGANYGYTF.

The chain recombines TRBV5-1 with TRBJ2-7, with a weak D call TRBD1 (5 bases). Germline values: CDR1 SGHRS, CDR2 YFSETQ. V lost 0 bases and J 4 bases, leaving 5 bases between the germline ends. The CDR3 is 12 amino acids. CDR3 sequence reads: CASSLEGYEQYF. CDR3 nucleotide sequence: TGCGCCAGCAGCTTGGAGGGGTACGAGCAGTACTTC.

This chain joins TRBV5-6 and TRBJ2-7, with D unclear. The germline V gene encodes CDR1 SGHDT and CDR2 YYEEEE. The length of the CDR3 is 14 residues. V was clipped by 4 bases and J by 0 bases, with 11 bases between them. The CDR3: CASSRVQASYEQYF. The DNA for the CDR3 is TGTGCCAGCAGCCGCGTTCAGGCCTCCTACGAGCAGTACTTC.

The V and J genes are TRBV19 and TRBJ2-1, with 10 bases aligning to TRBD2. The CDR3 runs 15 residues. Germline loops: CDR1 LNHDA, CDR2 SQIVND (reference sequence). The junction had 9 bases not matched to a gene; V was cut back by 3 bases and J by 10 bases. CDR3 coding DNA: TGTGCCAGTAGTATCTGGCTAGCGGGGGATGGCGAGCAGTTCTTC. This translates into CASSIWLAGDGEQFF.

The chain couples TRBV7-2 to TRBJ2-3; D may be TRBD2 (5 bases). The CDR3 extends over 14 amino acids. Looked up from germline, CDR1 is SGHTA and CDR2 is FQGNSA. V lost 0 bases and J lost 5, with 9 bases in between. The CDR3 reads CASSLALRGDTQYF. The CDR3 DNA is TGTGCCAGCAGCTTAGCCCTTCGGGGAGATACGCAGTATTTT.